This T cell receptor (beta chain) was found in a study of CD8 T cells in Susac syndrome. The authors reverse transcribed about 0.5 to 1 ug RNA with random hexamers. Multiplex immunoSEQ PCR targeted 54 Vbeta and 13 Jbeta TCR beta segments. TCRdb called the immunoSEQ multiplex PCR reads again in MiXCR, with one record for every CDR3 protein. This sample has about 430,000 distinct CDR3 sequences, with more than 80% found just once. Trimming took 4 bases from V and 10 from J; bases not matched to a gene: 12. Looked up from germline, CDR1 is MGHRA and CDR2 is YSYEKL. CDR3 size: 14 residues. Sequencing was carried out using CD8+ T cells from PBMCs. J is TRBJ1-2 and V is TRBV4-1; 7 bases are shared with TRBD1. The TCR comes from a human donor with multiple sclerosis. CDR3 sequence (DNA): TGCGCCAGCAGCCCCAACACCGGGACAGCGGACTACACCTTC. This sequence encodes CASSPNTGTADYTF.